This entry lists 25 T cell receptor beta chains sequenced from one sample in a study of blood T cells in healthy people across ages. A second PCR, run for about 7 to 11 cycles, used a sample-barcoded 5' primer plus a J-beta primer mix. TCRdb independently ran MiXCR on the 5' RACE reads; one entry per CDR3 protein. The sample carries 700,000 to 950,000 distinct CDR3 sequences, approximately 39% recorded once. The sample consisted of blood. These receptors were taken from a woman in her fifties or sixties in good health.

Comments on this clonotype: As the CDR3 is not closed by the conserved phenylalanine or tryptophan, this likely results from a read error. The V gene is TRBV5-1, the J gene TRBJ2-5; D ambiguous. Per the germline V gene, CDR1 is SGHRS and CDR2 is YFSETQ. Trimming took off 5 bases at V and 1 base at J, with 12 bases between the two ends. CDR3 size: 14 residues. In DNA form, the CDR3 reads TGCGCCAGCAGTGCACGGGCTATCCAAGAGACCCAGTACCTC. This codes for CASSARAIQETQYL.

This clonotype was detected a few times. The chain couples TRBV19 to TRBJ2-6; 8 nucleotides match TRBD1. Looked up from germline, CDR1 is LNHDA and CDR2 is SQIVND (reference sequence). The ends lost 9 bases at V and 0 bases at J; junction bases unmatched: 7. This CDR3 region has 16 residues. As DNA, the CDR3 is TGTGCCAGAGAGGGACAGGTTAGCTCTGGGGCCAACGTCCTGACTTTC. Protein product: CAREGQVSSGANVLTF.

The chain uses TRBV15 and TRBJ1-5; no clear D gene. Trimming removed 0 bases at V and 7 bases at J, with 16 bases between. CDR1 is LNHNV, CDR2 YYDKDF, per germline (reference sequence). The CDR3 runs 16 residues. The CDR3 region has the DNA TGTGCCACCAGCAGAGATGTTTCGGGGTCGGGACAGCCCCAGCATTTT. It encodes CATSRDVSGSGQPQHF.

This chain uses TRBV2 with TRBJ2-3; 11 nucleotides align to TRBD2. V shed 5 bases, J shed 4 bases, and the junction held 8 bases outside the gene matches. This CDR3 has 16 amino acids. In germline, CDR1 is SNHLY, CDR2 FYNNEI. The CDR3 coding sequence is TGTGCCAGCAGTTATTTGGGGACTAGCGGACCAGATACGCAGTATTTT. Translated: CASSYLGTSGPDTQYF.

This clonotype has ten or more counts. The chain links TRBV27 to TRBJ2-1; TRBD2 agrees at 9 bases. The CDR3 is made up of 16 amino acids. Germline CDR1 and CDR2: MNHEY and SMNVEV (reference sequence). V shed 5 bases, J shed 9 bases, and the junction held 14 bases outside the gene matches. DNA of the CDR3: TGTGCCAGCAGTCAAGCGGGGGGCCTGGCGGATGCTGAGCAGTTCTTC. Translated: CASSQAGGLADAEQFF.

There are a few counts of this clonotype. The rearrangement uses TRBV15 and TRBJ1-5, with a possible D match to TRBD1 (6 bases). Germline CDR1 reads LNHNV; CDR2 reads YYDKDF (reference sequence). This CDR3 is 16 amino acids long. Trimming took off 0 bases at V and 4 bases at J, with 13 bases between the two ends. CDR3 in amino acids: CATSRDLVGGNQPQHF. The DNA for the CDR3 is TGTGCCACCAGCAGAGATCTAGTAGGGGGGAATCAGCCCCAGCATTTT. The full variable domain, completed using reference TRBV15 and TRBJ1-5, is DAMVIQNPRYQVTQFGKPVTLSCSQTLNHNVMYWYQQKSSQAPKLLFHYYDKDFNNEADTPDNFQSRRPNTSFCFLDIRSPGLGDTAMYLCATSRDLVGGNQPQHFGDGTRLSIL.

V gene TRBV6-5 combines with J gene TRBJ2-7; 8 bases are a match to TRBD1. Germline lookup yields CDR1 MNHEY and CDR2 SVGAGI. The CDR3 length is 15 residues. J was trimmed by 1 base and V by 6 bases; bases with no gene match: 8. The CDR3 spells CASSLRGLGSYEQYF. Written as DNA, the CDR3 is TGTGCCAGCAGCCTCAGGGGGCTGGGGTCCTACGAGCAGTACTTC.

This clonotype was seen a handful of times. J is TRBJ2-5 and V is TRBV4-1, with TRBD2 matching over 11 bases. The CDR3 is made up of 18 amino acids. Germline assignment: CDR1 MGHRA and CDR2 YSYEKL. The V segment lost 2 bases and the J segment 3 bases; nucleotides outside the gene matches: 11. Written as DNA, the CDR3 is TGCGCCAGCAGCCAATTCACTAGCGGGGGAGGGGGAGAAGAGACCCAGTACTTC. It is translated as CASSQFTSGGGGEETQYF.

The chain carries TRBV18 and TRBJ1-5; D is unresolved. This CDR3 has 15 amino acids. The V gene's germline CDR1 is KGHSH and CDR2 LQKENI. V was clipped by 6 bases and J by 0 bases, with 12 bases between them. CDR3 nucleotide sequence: TGTGCCAGCTCCCGCGACCCTTATAGCAATCAGCCCCAGCATTTT. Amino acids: CASSRDPYSNQPQHF.

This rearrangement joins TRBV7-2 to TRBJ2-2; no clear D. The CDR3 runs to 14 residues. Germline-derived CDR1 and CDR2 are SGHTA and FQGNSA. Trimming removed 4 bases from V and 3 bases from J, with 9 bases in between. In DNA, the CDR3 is TGTGCCAGCAGCTCCGACACATACACCGGGGAGCTGTTTTTT. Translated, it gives CASSSDTYTGELFF.

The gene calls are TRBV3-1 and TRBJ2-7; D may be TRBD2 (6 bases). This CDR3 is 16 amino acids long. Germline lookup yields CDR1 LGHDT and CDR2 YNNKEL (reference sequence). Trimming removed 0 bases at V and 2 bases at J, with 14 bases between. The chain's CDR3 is CASSQDPAGPAYEQYF. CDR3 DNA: TGTGCCAGCAGCCAAGATCCGGCGGGGCCCGCCTACGAGCAGTACTTC.

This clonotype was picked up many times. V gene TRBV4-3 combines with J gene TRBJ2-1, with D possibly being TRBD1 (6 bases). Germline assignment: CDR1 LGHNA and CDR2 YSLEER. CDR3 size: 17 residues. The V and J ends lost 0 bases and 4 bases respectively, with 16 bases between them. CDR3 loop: CASSQDSVGAGYNEQFF. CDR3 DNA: TGCGCCAGCAGCCAAGATTCAGTGGGGGCTGGATACAATGAGCAGTTCTTC.

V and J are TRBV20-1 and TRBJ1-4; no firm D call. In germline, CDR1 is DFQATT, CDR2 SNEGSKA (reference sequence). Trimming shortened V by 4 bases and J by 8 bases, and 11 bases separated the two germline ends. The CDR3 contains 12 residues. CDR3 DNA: TGCAGTGCTACCGTGTCCGTGGAAAAACTGTTTTTT. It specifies CSATVSVEKLFF.

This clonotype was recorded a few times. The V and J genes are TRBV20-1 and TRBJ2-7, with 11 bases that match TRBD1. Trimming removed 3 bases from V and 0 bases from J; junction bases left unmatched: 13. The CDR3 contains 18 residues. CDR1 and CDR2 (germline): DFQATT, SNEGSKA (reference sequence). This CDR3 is CSARYPDRGHSSSYEQYF. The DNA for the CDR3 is TGCAGTGCTAGGTACCCGGACAGGGGGCATTCCTCCTCCTACGAGCAGTACTTC.

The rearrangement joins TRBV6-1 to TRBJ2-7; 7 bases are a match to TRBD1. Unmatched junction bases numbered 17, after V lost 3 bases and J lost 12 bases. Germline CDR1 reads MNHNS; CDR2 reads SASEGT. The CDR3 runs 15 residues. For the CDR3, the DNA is TGTGCCAGCAGTGACGCACAGGGGCCTAGGGGGACCCGGTACTTC. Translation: CASSDAQGPRGTRYF.

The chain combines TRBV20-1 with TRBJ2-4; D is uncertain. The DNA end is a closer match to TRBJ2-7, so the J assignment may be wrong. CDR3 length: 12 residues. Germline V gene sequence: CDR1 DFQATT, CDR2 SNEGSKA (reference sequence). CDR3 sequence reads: CSARGRVYEQYF. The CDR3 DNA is TGCAGTGCGCGAGGACGGGTCTACGAGCAGTACTTC.

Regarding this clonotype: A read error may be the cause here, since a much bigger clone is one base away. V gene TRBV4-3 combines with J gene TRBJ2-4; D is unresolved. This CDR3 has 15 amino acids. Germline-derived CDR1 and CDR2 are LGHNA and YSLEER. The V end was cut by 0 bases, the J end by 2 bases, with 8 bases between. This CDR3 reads CASSQDCETKNIQYF. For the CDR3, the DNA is TGCGCCAGCAGCCAAGATTGTGAGACCAAAAACATTCAGTACTTC.

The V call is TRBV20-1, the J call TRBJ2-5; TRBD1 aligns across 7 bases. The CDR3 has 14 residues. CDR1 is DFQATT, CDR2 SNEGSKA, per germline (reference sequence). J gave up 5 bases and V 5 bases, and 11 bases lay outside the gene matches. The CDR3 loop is CSAPWTGFAETQYF. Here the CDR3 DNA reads TGCAGTGCTCCCTGGACAGGTTTCGCGGAGACCCAGTACTTC.

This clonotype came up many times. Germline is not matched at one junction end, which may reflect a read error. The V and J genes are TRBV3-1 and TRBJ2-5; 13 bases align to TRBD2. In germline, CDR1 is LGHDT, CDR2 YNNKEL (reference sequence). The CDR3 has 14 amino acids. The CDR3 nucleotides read TGTGCTAGCAGCCCAGGGACTAGCGGGAAGACCCAGTACTTC. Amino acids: CASSPGTSGKTQYF.

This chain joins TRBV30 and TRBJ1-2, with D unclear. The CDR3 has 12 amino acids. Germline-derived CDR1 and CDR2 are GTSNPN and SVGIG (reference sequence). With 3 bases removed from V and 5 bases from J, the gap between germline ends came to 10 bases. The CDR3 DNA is TGTGCCTGGAGAAGGAAACAGTATGGCTACACCTTC. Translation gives CAWRRKQYGYTF.

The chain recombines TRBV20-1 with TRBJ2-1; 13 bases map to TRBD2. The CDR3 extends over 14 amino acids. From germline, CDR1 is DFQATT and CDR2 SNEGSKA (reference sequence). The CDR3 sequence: CSFPTSGGGGEQFF. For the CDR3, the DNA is TGCAGCTTCCCAACTAGCGGGGGGGGAGGGGAGCAGTTCTTC.

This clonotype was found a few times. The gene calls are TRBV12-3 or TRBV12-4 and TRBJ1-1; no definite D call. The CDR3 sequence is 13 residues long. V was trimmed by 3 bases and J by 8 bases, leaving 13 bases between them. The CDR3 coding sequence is TGTGCCAGCAGTTTTCCGCCCGTCGGCGAAGCTTTCTTT. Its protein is CASSFPPVGEAFF.

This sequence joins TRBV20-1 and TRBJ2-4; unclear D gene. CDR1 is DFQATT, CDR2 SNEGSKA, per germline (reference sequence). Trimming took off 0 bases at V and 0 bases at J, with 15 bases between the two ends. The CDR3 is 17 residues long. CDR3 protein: CSARDLKELLAKNIQYF. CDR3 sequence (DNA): TGCAGTGCTAGAGATCTCAAGGAGTTGCTAGCCAAAAACATTCAGTACTTC.

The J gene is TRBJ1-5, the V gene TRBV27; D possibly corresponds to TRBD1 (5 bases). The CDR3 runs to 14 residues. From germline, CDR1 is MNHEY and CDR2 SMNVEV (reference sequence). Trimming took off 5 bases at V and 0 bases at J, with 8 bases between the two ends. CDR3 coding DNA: TGTGCCAGCAGTCGAGGGGCTAGCAATCAGCCCCAGCATTTT. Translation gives CASSRGASNQPQHF.

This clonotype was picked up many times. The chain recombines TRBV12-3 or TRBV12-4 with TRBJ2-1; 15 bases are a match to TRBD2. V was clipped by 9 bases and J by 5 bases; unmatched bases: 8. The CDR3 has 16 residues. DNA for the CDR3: TGTGCCAGTTCCCCGTGGACTAGCGGGGGGGACAATGAGCAGTTCTTC. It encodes CASSPWTSGGDNEQFF.